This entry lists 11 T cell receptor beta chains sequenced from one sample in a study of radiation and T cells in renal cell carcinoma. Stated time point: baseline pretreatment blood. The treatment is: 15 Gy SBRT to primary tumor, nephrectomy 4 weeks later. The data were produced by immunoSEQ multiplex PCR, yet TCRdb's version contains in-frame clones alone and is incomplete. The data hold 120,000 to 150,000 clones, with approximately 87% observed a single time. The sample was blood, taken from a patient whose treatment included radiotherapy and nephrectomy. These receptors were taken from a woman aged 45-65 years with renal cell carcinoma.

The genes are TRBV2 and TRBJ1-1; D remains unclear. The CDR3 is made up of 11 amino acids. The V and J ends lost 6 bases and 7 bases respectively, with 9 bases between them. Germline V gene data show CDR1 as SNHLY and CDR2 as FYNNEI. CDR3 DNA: TGTGCCAGCAGACCCGAGGGTGAAGCTTTCTTT. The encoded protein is CASRPEGEAFF.

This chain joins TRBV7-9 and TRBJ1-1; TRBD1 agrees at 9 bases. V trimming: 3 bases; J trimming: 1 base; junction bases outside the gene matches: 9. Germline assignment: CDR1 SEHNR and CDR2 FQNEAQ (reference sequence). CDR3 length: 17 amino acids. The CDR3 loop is CASSFAGTGLENTEAFF. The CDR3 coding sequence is TGTGCCAGCAGCTTTGCCGGGACAGGGCTCGAGAACACTGAAGCTTTCTTT.

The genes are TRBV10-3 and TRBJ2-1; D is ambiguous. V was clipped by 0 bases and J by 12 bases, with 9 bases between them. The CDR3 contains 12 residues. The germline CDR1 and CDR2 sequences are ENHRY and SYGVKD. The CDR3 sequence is CAISESITGQFF. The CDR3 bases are TGTGCCATCAGTGAGTCGATAACTGGGCAGTTCTTC.

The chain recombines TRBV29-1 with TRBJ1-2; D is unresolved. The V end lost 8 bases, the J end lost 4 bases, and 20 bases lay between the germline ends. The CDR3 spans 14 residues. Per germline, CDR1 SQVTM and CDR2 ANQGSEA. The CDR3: CSTAGQVGGYGYTF. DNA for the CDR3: TGCAGCACCGCTGGTCAGGTCGGAGGCTATGGCTACACCTTC.

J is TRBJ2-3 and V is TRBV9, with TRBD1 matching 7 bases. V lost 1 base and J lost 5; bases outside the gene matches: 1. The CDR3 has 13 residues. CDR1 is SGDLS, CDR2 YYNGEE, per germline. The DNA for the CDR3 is TGTGCCAGCAGCGTAAGGGACAGAGATACGCAGTATTTT. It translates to CASSVRDRDTQYF. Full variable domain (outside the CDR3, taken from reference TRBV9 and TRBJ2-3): DSGVTQTPKHLITATGQRVTLRCSPRSGDLSVYWYQQSLDQGLQFLIQYYNGEERAKGNILERFSAQQFPDLHSELNLSSLELGDSALYFCASSVRDRDTQYFGPGTRLTVL.

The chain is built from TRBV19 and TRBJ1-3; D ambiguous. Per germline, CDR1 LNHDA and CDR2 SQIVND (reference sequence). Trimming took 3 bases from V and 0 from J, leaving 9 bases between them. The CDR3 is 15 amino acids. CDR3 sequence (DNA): TGTGCCAGTAGTATGCATACAGCCTCTGGAAACACCATATATTTT. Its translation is CASSMHTASGNTIYF.

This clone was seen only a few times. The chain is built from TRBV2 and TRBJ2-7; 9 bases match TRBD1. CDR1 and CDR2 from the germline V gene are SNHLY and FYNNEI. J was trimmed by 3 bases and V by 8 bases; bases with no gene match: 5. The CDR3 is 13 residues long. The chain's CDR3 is CASHRDRDYEQYF. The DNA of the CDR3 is TGTGCCAGCCACCGGGACAGGGACTACGAGCAGTACTTC.

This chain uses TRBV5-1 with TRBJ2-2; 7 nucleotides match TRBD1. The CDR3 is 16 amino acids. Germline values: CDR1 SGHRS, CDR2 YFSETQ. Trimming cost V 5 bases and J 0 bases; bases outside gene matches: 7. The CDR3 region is CASRIGDSTNTGELFF. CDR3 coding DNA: TGCGCCAGCAGAATAGGGGACAGCACGAACACCGGGGAGCTGTTTTTT.

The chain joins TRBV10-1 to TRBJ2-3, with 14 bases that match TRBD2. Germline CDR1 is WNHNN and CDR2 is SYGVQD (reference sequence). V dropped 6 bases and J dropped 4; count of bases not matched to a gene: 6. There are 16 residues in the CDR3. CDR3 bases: TGCGCCAGCAGCCGACTAGCGGGGGGGCCGGCAGATACGCAGTATTTT. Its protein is CASSRLAGGPADTQYF.

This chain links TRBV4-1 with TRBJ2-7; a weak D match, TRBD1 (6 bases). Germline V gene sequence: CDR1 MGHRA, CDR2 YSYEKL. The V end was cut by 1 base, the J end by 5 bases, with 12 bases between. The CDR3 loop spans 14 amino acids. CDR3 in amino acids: CASSQGGGLDEQYF. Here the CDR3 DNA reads TGCGCCAGCAGCCAAGGAGGGGGTTTGGACGAGCAGTACTTC.

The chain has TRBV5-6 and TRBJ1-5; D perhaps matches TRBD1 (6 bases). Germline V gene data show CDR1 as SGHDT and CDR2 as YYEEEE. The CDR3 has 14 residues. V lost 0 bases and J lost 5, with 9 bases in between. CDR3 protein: CASSLAGGHQPQHF. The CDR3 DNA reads TGTGCCAGCAGCTTGGCTGGGGGCCATCAGCCCCAGCATTTT. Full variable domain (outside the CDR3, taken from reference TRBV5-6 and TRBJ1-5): DAGVTQSPTHLIKTRGQQVTLRCSPKSGHDTVSWYQQALGQGPQFIFQYYEEEERQRGNFPDRFSGHQFPNYSSELNVNALLLGDSALYLCASSLAGGHQPQHFGDGTRLSIL.